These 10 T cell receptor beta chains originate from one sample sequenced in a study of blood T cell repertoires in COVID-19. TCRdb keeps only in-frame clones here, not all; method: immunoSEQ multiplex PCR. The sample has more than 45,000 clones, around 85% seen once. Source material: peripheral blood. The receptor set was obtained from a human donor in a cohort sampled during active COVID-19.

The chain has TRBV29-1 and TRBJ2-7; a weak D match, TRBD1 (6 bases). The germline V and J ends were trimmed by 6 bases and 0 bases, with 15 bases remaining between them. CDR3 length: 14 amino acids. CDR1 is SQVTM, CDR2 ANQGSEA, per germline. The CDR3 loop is CSVALQGNSYEQYF. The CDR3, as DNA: TGCAGCGTCGCCTTACAGGGAAACTCCTACGAGCAGTACTTC.

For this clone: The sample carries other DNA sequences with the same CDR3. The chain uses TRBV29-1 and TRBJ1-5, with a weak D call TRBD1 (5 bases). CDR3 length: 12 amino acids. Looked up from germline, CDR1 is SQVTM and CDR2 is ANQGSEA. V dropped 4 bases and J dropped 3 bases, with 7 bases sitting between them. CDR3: CSVGGDNQPQHF. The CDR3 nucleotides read TGCAGCGTTGGGGGGGACAATCAGCCCCAGCATTTT. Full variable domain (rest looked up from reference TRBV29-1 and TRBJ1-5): SAVISQKPSRDICQRGTSLTIQCQVDSQVTMMFWYRQQPGQSLTLIATANQGSEATYESGFVIDKFPISRPNLTFSTLTVSNMSPEDSSIYLCSVGGDNQPQHFGDGTRLSIL.

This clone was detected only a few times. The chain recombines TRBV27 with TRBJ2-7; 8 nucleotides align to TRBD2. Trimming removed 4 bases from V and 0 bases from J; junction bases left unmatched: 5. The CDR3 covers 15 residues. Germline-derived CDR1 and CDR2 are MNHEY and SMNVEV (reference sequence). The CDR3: CASSSLTSDSYEQYF. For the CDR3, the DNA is TGTGCCAGCAGTTCTTTGACTAGCGACTCCTACGAGCAGTACTTC.

The CDR3 protein is CASSPQRNRGNEQYF. The CDR3 region has the DNA TGTGCCAGCAGCCCCCAACGTAACCGGGGGAACGAGCAGTACTTC. The chain employs TRBV7-9 and TRBJ2-7, with a tentative D call TRBD2 (6 bases). The CDR3 is 15 amino acids. Germline values: CDR1 SEHNR, CDR2 FQNEAQ (reference sequence). The ends were cut back, 5 bases at V and 5 bases at J, with 19 bases in the middle.

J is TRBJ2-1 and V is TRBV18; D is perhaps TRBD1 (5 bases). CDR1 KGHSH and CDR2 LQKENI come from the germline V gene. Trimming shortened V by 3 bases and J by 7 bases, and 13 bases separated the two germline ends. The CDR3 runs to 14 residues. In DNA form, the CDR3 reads TGTGCCAGCTCACCCACTCAGGGTCGTAATGAGCAGTTCTTC. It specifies CASSPTQGRNEQFF.

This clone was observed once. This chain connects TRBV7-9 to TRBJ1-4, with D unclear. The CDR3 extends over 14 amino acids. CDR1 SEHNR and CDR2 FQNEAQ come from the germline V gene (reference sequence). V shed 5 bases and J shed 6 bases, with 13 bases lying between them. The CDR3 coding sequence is TGTGCCAGCAGCCCATCTTCGGTTGATGAAAAACTGTTTTTT. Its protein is CASSPSSVDEKLFF.

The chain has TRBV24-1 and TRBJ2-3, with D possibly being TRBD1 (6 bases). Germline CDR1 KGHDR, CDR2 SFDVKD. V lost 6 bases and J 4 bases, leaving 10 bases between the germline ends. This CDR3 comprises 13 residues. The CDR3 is CATSYRVSDTQYF. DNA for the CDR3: TGTGCCACCAGTTACAGGGTTTCAGATACGCAGTATTTT.

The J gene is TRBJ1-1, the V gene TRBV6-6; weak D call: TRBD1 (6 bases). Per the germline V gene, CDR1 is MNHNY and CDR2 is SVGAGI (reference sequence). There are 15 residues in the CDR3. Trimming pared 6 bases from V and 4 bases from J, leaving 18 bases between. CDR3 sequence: CASRNVQGWSTEAFF. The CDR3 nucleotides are TGTGCCAGCAGGAACGTACAGGGTTGGAGCACTGAAGCTTTCTTT.

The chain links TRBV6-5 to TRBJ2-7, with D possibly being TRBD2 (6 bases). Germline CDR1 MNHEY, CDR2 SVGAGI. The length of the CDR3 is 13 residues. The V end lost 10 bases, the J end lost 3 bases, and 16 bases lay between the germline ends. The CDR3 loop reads CATRGEVIYEQYF. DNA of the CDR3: TGTGCCACCAGAGGGGAGGTTATCTACGAGCAGTACTTC.

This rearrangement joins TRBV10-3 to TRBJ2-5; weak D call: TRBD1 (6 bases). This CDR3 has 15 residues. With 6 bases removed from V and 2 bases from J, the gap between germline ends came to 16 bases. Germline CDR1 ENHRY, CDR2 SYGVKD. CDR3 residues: CAISNRQDRQETQYF. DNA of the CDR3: TGTGCCATCAGCAATAGGCAGGACAGACAAGAGACCCAGTACTTC.